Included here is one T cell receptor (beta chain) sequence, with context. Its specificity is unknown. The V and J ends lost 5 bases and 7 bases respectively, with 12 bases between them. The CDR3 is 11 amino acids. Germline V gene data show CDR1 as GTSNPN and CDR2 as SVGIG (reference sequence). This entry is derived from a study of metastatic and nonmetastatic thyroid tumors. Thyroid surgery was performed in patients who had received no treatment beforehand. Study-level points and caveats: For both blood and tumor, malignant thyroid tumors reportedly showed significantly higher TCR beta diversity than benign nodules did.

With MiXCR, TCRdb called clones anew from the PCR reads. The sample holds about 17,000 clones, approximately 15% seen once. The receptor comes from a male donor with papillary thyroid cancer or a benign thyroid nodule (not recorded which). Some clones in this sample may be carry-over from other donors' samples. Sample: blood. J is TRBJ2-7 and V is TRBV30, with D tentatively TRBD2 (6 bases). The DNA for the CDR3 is TGTGCCTGGGGTAGCGGAATTGAGCAGTACTTC. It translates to CAWGSGIEQYF.